The 8 T cell receptor beta chains below all came from one sample that was sequenced in a study of T cells after yellow fever vaccination. TCRdb used MiXCR to reprocess the 5' RACE reads, holding one entry per CDR3 protein. The table lists approximately 600,000 distinct CDR3 sequences, 9% to 15% of them singletons. Here the sequenced sample was PBMCs, taken on the day of the yellow fever booster vaccination. Every receptor here comes from a man aged 30 to 45 who received the YFV17D yellow fever vaccine.

This clonotype came up a few times. V gene TRBV6-2 or TRBV6-3 combines with J gene TRBJ2-7, with 7 positions matching TRBD2. Germline values: CDR1 MNHEY, CDR2 SVGEGT. This CDR3 region has 13 residues. V shed 10 bases and J 0 bases; nucleotides not matched to a gene: 6. This CDR3 is CATTGLVSYEQYF. The CDR3 nucleotides are TGTGCCACCACAGGACTAGTCTCCTACGAGCAGTACTTC.

This chain joins TRBV9 and TRBJ2-1, with 11 bases aligning to TRBD2. Germline assignment: CDR1 SGDLS and CDR2 YYNGEE. The CDR3 extends over 15 amino acids. J lost 6 bases, V lost 3 bases, and 5 bases had no gene match. The CDR3 sequence is CASSGGTSGLNEQFF. The CDR3 region has the DNA TGTGCCAGCAGCGGAGGGACTAGCGGACTCAATGAGCAGTTCTTC.

The chain carries TRBV10-1 and TRBJ2-3, with 15 bases that match TRBD2. The germline V gene encodes CDR1 WNHNN and CDR2 SYGVQD (reference sequence). V was clipped by 4 bases and J by 2 bases; unmatched bases: 10. The CDR3 is made up of 19 amino acids. In DNA form, the CDR3 reads TGCGCCAGCAGTGGCCCGGGACTAGCGGGAGGAACCATCACAGATACGCAGTATTTT. Amino acids: CASSGPGLAGGTITDTQYF.

Remarks on this clonotype: Sequence at one end of the junction differs from germline and may be a read error. The chain employs TRBV5-1 and TRBJ2-1; 10 bases line up with TRBD2. Germline CDR1 is SGHRS and CDR2 is YFSETQ. This CDR3 is 15 amino acids long. CDR3 sequence: CASSLFLAGDNERFF. The CDR3 coding sequence is TGCGCCAGCAGCTTGTTTCTAGCGGGAGACAATGAGCGGTTCTTC.

The chain carries TRBV4-1 and TRBJ2-3, with D possibly being TRBD2 (6 bases). Germline lookup yields CDR1 MGHRA and CDR2 YSYEKL. The CDR3 spans 17 residues. V lost 1 base to trimming and J lost 3 bases, with 17 bases between them. The CDR3 reads CASSQARPSGGTDTQYF. The CDR3 nucleotides read TGCGCCAGCAGCCAAGCCCGGCCATCCGGAGGGACAGATACGCAGTATTTT.

The rearrangement links TRBV29-1 to TRBJ2-5, with D possibly being TRBD1 or TRBD2 (6 bases each). Germline-derived CDR1 and CDR2 are SQVTM and ANQGSEA. The CDR3 is 14 amino acids. The CDR3: CSSTPDLGGETQYF. The DNA for the CDR3 is TGCAGTTCTACCCCGGACTTAGGGGGGGAGACCCAGTACTTC.

In this sample, this clonotype turned up a few times. This chain links TRBV20-1 with TRBJ1-1; the D is unclear. V was shortened by 4 bases and J by 2 bases, with 14 bases between the two germline ends. The germline V gene has CDR1 DFQATT and CDR2 SNEGSKA (reference sequence). CDR3 length: 14 amino acids. CDR3 in amino acids: CSAKKGGRNTEAFF. CDR3 in DNA: TGCAGTGCTAAAAAAGGAGGGCGTAACACTGAAGCTTTCTTT.

This clonotype was seen once. This rearrangement joins TRBV20-1 to TRBJ2-1; 10 nucleotides match TRBD1. V dropped 2 bases and J dropped 6; count of bases not matched to a gene: 10. Looked up from germline, CDR1 is DFQATT and CDR2 is SNEGSKA (reference sequence). The length of the CDR3 is 16 residues. This CDR3 is CSARFPNRDRGNEQFF. The CDR3 DNA is TGCAGTGCTAGATTTCCCAACCGGGACAGGGGCAATGAGCAGTTCTTC.